Detailed here is one T cell receptor beta chain. What it binds is unknown. The data were produced by immunoSEQ multiplex PCR, yet TCRdb's version contains in-frame clones alone and is incomplete. The table has around 80,000 clones, under 90% seen once. The data were taken from a study of OX40 agonist ivuxolimab in advanced cancers. The wider study: Treatment of patients was with ivuxolimab, an agonistic anti-OX40 (CD134) antibody. Checkpoint inhibitors had been given previously to 40% of patients.

Study-wide results and limits: CD4+ and CD8+ T cells in blood underwent clonal expansion by week 6 at 0.1 to 3.0 mg/kg.

Specimen: CD4+ or CD8+ T cells sorted from blood, collected in a trial of the OX40 agonist ivuxolimab. The clonotype originates from an adult with an advanced solid tumor such as melanoma, head and neck, liver or kidney cancer.

CDR3 residues: CATGTTNTGELFF. The CDR3 bases are TGTGCCACCGGGACAACGAACACCGGGGAGCTGTTTTTT. The chain combines TRBV6-1 with TRBJ2-2; TRBD1 is a possible D gene (6 bases). The CDR3 extends over 13 amino acids. V was shortened by 10 bases and J by 0 bases, with 9 bases between the two germline ends. Germline lookup yields CDR1 MNHNS and CDR2 SASEGT.